These 9 T cell receptor beta chains were sequenced from one sample in a study of blood T cell repertoires in COVID-19. Some clones are missing from TCRdb's copy, which holds only in-frame ones; the method was immunoSEQ multiplex PCR. The data contain under 150,000 clones, roughly 79% of them singletons. Sequenced input: peripheral blood. The receptors originated from a human donor in a cohort sampled during active COVID-19.

The V and J genes are TRBV5-4 and TRBJ2-1, with 10 bases fitting TRBD1. Germline V gene lookup returns CDR1 SGHNT and CDR2 YYREEE (reference sequence). After removal of 4 bases from V and 12 bases from J, the junction contained 10 bases not matched to a gene. The CDR3 covers 14 residues. The CDR3 loop reads CASSPSPGQGWQFF. CDR3 bases: TGTGCCAGCAGCCCCAGCCCGGGACAGGGGTGGCAGTTCTTC.

The genes are TRBV19 and TRBJ2-6, with 8 bases aligning to TRBD1. The V gene's germline CDR1 is LNHDA and CDR2 SQIVND (reference sequence). The CDR3 totals 17 residues. Trimming removed 5 bases from V and 0 bases from J; junction bases left unmatched: 6. The CDR3 loop is CASSPGGGRSGANVLTF. The CDR3 DNA reads as TGTGCCAGTAGTCCAGGGGGCGGGCGCTCTGGGGCCAACGTCCTGACTTTC.

J is TRBJ1-5 and V is TRBV5-1; no clear D gene. Trimming took 0 bases from V and 7 from J, leaving 14 bases between them. The CDR3 has 15 amino acids. CDR1 is SGHRS, CDR2 YFSETQ, per germline. CDR3 bases: TGCGCCAGCAGCTTGGGGCCGTCGGGTGGGCAGCCCCAGCATTTT. Encoded protein: CASSLGPSGGQPQHF.

This clone was recorded once. The rearrangement uses TRBV29-1 and TRBJ2-5; 10 bases agree with TRBD1. CDR1 and CDR2 (germline): SQVTM, ANQGSEA. The CDR3 contains 14 residues. After removal of 6 bases from V and 5 bases from J, the junction contained 9 bases not matched to a gene. This CDR3 reads CSVVRQGAGETQYF. DNA of the CDR3: TGCAGCGTGGTTCGACAGGGGGCCGGGGAGACCCAGTACTTC.

The genes are TRBV2 and TRBJ1-6; weak D call: TRBD1 (5 bases). The CDR3 loop spans 13 amino acids. V lost 7 bases to trimming and J lost 7 bases, with 11 bases between them. Germline loops: CDR1 SNHLY, CDR2 FYNNEI. CDR3 amino acids: CASTSRENSPLHF. For the CDR3, the DNA is TGTGCCAGCACAAGCAGGGAAAATTCACCCCTCCACTTT.

The CDR3 protein is CAWSVTRGATEAFF. In DNA, the CDR3 is TGTGCCTGGAGCGTCACGCGGGGTGCCACTGAAGCTTTCTTT. V and J are TRBV30 and TRBJ1-1, with D hard to call. V was pared by 3 bases and J by 4 bases, with 15 bases between. The CDR3 runs 14 residues. CDR1 and CDR2 (germline): GTSNPN, SVGIG (reference sequence).

As DNA, the CDR3 is TGTGCCAGCAGATCCTTGTGGGCGGGGTCGACCTACAATGAGCAGTTCTTC. Its translation is CASRSLWAGSTYNEQFF. The V gene is TRBV4-2, the J gene TRBJ2-1; D possibly corresponds to TRBD2 (6 bases). This CDR3 is 17 amino acids long. V shed 6 bases and J shed 2 bases, with 20 bases lying between them. CDR1 is LGHNA, CDR2 YNFKEQ, per germline.

The J gene is TRBJ2-5, the V gene TRBV5-6; possible D gene TRBD2, 7 bases. The CDR3 runs to 15 residues. V lost 0 bases and J 5 bases, leaving 14 bases between the germline ends. Germline loops: CDR1 SGHDT, CDR2 YYEEEE. The CDR3 DNA follows: TGTGCCAGCAGCTTGGAACGGGGGGCAGGGGAGACCCAGTACTTC. It codes for CASSLERGAGETQYF.

The V gene is TRBV15, the J gene TRBJ1-4; D gene ambiguous. The CDR3 has 15 residues. Between the trimmed V and J ends, which lost 0 bases and 10 bases, there was a span of 15 bases. Germline CDR1 reads LNHNV; CDR2 reads YYDKDF (reference sequence). The CDR3 is CATSRESAEVIKLFF. DNA of the CDR3: TGTGCCACCAGCAGAGAAAGTGCAGAGGTGATAAAACTGTTTTTT.